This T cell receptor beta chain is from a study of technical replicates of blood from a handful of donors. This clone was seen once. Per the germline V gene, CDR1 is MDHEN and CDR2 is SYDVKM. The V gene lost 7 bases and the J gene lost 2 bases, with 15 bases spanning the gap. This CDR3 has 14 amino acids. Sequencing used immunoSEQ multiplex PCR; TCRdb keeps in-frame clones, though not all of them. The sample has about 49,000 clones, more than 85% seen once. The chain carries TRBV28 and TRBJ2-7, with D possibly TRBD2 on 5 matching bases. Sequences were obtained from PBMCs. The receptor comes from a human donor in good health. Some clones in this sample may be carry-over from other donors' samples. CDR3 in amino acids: CASTPSGRTYEQYF. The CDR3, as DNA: TGTGCCAGCACCCCGTCGGGAAGAACCTACGAGCAGTACTTC.